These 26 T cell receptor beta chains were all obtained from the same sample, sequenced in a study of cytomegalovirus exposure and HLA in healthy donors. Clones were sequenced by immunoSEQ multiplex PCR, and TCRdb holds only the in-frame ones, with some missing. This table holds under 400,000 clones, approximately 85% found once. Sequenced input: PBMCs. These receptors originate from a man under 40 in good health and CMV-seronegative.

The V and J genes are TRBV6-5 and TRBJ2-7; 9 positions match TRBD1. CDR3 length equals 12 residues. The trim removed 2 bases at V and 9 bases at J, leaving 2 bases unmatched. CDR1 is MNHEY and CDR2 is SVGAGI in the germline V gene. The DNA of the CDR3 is TGTGCCAGCAGTTACGGGACAGGGTGGCAGTACTTC. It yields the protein CASSYGTGWQYF.

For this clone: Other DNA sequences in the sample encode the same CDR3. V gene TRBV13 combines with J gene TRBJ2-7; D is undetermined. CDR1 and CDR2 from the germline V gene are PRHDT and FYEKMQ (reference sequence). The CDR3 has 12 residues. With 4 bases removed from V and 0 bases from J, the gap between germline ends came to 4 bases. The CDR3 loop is CASSYSSYEQYF. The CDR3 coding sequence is TGTGCCAGCAGCTATAGCTCCTACGAGCAGTACTTC.

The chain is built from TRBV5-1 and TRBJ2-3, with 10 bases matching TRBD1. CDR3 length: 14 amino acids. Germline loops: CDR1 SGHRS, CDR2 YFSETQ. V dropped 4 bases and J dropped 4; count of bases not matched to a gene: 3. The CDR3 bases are TGCGCCAGCAGCCCCGGGACAGGGGCAGATACGCAGTATTTT. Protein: CASSPGTGADTQYF.

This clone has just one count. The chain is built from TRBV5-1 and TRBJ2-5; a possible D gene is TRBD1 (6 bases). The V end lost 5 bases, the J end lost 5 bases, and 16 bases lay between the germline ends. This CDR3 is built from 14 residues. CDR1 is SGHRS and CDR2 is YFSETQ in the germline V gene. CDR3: CASRSAGRGETQYF. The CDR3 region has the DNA TGCGCCAGCAGATCCGCCGGCAGGGGTGAGACCCAGTACTTC. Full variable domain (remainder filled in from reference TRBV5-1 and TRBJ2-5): KAGVTQTPRYLIKTRGQQVTLSCSPISGHRSVSWYQQTPGQGLQFLFEYFSETQRNKGNFPGRFSGRQFSNSRSEMNVSTLELGDSALYLCASRSAGRGETQYFGPGTRLLVL.

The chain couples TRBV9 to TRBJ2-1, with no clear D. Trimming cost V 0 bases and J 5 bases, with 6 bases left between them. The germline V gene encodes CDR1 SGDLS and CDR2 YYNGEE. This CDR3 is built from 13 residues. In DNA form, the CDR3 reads TGTGCCAGCAGCGTAGTAGCCGACAATGAGCAGTTCTTC. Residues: CASSVVADNEQFF.

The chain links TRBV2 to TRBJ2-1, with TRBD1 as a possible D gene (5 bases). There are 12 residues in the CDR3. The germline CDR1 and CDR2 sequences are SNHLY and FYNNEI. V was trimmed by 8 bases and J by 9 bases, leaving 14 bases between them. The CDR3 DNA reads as TGTGCCAGCGGGGCGAATTGGATTGAGCAGTTCTTC. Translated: CASGANWIEQFF.

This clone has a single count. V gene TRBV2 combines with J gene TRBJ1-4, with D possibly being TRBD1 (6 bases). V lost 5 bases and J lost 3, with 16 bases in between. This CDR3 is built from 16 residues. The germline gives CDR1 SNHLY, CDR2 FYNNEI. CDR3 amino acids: CASSKAGQPPNEKLFF. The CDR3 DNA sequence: TGTGCCAGCAGTAAGGCTGGACAGCCCCCTAATGAAAAACTGTTTTTT.

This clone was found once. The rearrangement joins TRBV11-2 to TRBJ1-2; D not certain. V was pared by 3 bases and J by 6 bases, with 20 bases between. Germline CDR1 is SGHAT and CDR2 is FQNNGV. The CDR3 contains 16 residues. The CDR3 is CASSLGWASPPDGYTF. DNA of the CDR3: TGTGCCAGCAGCTTGGGTTGGGCTTCCCCCCCCGATGGCTACACCTTC.

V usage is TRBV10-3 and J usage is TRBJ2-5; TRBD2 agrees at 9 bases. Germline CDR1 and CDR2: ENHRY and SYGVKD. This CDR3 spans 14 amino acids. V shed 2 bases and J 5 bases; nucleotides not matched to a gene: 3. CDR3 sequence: CAISEPAGGETQYF. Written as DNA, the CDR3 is TGTGCCATCAGTGAGCCAGCGGGGGGTGAGACCCAGTACTTC.

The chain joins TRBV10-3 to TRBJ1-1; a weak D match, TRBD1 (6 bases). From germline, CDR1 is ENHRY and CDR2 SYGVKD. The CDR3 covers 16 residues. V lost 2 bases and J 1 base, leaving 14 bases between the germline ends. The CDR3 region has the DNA TGTGCCATCAGTGAGGCACAAGGACAGACGAACACTGAAGCTTTCTTT. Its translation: CAISEAQGQTNTEAFF.

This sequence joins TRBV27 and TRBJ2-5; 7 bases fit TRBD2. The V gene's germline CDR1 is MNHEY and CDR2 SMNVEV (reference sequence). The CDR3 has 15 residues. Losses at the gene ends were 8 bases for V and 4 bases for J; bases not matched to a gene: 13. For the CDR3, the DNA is TGTGCCAGCCGGGGAGGGCGGGCGATGATAGAGACCCAGTACTTC. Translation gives CASRGGRAMIETQYF.

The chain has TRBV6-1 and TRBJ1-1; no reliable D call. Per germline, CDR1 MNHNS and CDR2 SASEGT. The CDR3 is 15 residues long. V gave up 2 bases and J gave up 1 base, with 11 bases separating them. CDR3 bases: TGTGCCAGCAGTGAAAGGTCAGGCAAGAACACTGAAGCTTTCTTT. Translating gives CASSERSGKNTEAFF.

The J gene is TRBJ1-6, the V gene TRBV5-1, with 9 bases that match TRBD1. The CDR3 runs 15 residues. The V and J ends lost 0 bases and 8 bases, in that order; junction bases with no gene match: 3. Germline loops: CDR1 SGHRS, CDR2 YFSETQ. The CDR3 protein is CASSLAQGAYSPLHF. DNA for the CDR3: TGCGCCAGCAGCTTGGCACAGGGGGCTTATTCACCCCTCCACTTT.

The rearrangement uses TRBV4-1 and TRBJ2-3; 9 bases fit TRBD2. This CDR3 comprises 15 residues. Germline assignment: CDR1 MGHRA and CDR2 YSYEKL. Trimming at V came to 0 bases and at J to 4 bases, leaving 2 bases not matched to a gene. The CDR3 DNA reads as TGCGCCAGCAGCCAAGAACCTAGCGGGGCAGATACGCAGTATTTT. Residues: CASSQEPSGADTQYF.

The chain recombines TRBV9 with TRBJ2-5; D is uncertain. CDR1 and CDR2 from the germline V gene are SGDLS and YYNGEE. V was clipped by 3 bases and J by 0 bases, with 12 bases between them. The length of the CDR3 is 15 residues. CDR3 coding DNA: TGTGCCAGCAGCGCTGACGGAGCGTACCAAGAGACCCAGTACTTC. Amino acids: CASSADGAYQETQYF. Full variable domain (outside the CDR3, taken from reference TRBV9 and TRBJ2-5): DSGVTQTPKHLITATGQRVTLRCSPRSGDLSVYWYQQSLDQGLQFLIQYYNGEERAKGNILERFSAQQFPDLHSELNLSSLELGDSALYFCASSADGAYQETQYFGPGTRLLVL.

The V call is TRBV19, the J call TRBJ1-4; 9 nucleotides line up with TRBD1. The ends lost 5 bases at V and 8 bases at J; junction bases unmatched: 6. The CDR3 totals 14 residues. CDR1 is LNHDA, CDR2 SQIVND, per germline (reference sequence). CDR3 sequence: CASSRDRVTEKLFF. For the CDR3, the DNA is TGTGCCAGTAGTCGGGACAGGGTGACCGAAAAACTGTTTTTT.

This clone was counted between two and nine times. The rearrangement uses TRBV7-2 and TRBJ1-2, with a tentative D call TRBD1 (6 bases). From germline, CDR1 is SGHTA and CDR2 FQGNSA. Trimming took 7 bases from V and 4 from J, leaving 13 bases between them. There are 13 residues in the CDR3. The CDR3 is CASTRGGGYGYTF. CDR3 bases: TGTGCCAGCACCCGAGGGGGGGGCTATGGCTACACCTTC.

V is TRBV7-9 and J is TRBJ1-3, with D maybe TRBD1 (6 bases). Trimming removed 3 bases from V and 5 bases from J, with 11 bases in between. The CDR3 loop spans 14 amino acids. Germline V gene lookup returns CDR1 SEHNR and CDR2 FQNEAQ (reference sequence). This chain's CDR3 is CASSFSQGRNTIYF. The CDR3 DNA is TGTGCCAGCAGCTTTTCACAGGGTCGAAACACCATATATTTT.

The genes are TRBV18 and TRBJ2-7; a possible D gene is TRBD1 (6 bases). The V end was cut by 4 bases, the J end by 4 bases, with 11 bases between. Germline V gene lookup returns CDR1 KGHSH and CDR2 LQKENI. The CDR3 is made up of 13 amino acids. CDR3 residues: CASSLDRKYEQYF. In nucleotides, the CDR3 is TGTGCCAGCTCACTGGACAGAAAGTACGAGCAGTACTTC.

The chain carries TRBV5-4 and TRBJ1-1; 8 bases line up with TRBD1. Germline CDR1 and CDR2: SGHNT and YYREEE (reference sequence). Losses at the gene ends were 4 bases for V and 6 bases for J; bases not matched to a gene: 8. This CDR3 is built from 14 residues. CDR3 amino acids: CASSTPGQAAEAFF. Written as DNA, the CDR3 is TGTGCCAGCAGCACCCCGGGACAGGCTGCTGAAGCTTTCTTT.

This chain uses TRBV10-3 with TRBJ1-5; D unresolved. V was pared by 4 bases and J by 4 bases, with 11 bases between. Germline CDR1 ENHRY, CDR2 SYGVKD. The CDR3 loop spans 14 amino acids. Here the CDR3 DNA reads TGTGCCATCAGTGTCGAGGGCGGTAATCAGCCCCAGCATTTT. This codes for CAISVEGGNQPQHF.

The CDR3 DNA sequence: TGTGCCAGCAGTTACACGACAGGGATCCAGCCCCAGCATTTT. Its translation: CASSYTTGIQPQHF. V gene TRBV6-5 combines with J gene TRBJ1-5; 7 bases are a match to TRBD1. The CDR3 spans 14 residues. V lost 2 bases, J lost 7 bases, and 5 bases stayed unmatched. Germline V gene lookup returns CDR1 MNHEY and CDR2 SVGAGI.

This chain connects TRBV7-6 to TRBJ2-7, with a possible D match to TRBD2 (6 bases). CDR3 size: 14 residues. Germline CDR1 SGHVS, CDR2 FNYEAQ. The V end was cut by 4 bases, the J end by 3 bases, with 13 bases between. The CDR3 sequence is CASSYGGSGYEQYF. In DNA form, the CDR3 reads TGTGCCAGCAGCTACGGGGGTTCAGGCTACGAGCAGTACTTC.

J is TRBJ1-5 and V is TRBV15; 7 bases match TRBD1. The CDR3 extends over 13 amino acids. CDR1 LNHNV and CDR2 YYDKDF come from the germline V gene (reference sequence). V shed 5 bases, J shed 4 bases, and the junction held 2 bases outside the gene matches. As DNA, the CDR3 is TGTGCCACCAGCCGGGACAGAAATCAGCCCCAGCATTTT. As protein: CATSRDRNQPQHF.

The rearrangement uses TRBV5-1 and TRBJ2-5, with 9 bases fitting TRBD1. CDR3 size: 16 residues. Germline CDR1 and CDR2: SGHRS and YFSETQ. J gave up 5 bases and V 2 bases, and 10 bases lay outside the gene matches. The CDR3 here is CASSFFPGTGWETQYF. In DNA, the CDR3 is TGCGCCAGCAGCTTCTTCCCCGGGACAGGGTGGGAGACCCAGTACTTC.

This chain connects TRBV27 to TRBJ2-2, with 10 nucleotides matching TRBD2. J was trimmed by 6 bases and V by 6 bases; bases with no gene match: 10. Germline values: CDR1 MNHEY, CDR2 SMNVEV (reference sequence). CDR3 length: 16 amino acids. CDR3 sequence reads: CASSRLVAGGPGELFF. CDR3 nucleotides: TGTGCCAGCAGCCGCCTTGTAGCGGGGGGCCCCGGGGAGCTGTTTTTT.